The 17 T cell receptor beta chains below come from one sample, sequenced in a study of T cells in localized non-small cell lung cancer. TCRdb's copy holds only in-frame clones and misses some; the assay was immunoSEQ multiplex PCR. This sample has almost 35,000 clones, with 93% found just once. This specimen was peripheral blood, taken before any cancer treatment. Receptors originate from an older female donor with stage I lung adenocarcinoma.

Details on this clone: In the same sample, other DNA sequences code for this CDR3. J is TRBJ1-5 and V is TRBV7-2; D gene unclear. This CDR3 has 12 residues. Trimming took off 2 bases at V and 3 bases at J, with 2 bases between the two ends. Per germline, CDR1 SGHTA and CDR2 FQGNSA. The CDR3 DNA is TGTGCCAGCAGCTTATCCAATCAGCCCCAGCATTTT. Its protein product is CASSLSNQPQHF.

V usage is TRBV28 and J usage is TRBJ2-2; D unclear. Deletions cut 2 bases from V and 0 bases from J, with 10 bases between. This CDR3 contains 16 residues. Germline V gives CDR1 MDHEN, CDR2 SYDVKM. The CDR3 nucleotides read TGTGCCAGCAGTTTAGGGGTGGGAACGAACACCGGGGAGCTGTTTTTT. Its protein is CASSLGVGTNTGELFF.

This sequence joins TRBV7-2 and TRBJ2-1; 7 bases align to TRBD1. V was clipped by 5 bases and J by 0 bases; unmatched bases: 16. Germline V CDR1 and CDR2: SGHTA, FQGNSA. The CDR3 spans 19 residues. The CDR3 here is CASSRKSSSGTVSYNEQFF. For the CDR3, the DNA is TGTGCCAGCAGCCGCAAGAGCTCATCCGGGACAGTCTCCTACAATGAGCAGTTCTTC. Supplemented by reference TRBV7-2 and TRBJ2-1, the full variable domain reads GAGVSQSPSNKVTEKGKDVELRCDPISGHTALYWYRQSLGQGLEFLIYFQGNSAPDKSGLPSDRFSAERTGGSVSTLTIQRTQQEDSAVYLCASSRKSSSGTVSYNEQFFGPGTRLTVL.

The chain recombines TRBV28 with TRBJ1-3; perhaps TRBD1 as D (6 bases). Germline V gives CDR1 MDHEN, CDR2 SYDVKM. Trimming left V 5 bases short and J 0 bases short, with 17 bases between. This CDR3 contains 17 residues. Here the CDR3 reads CASSPRGHLFSGNTIYF. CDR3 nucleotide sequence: TGTGCCAGCAGTCCCCGGGGACATCTCTTCTCTGGAAACACCATATATTTT.

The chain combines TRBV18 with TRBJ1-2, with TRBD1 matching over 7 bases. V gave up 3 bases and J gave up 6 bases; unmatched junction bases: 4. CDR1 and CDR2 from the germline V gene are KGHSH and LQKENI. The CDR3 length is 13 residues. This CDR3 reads CASSPAGGNGYTF. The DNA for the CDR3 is TGTGCCAGCTCACCGGCAGGGGGGAATGGCTACACCTTC. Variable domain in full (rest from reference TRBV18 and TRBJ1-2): NAGVMQNPRHLVRRRGQEARLRCSPMKGHSHVYWYRQLPEEGLKFMVYLQKENIIDESGMPKERFSAEFPKEGPSILRIQQVVRGDSAAYFCASSPAGGNGYTFGSGTRLTVV.

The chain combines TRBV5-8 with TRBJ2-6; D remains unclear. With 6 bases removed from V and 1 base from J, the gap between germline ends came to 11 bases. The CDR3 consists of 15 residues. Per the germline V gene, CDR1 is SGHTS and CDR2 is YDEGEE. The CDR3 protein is CASISWGSGANVLTF. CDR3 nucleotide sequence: TGTGCCAGCATTTCTTGGGGTTCTGGGGCCAACGTCCTGACTTTC.

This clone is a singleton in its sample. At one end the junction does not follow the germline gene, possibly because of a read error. CDR3 protein: CSASAGGPHF. In DNA form, the CDR3 reads TGCAGCGCCTCAGCGGGAGGGCCGCACTTC. This chain uses TRBV29-1 with TRBJ2-5, with 10 bases aligning to TRBD2. This CDR3 spans 10 amino acids. The germline gives CDR1 SQVTM, CDR2 ANQGSEA.

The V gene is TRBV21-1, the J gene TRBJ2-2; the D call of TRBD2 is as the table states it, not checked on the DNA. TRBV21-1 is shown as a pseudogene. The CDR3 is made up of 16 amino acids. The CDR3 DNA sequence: TGTGCCAGCAGCAACGGCACGGTAGCGGGAACCGGGGAGCTGTTTTTT. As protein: CASSNGTVAGTGELFF.

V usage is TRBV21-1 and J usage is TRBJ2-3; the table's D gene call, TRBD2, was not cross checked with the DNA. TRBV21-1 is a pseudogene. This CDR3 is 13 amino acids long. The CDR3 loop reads CASSRGKTDTQYF. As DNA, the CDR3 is TGTGCCAGCAGCAGAGGTAAAACAGATACGCAGTATTTT.

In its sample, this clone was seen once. The CDR3 DNA reads TGTGCCAGCAGTTTGGGACAGTCTGGGGCCAACGTCCTGACTTTC. Translating it yields CASSLGQSGANVLTF. The chain couples TRBV28 to TRBJ2-6; 7 positions agree with TRBD1. In germline, CDR1 is MDHEN, CDR2 SYDVKM. Trimming at V came to 3 bases and at J to 1 base, leaving 0 bases not matched to a gene. The CDR3 is 15 amino acids.

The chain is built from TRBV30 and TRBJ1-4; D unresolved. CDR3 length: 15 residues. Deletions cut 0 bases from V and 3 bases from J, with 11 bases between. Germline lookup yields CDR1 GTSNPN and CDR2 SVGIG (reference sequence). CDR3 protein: CAWSVTWAANEKLFF. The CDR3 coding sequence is TGTGCCTGGAGTGTCACCTGGGCGGCTAATGAAAAACTGTTTTTT.

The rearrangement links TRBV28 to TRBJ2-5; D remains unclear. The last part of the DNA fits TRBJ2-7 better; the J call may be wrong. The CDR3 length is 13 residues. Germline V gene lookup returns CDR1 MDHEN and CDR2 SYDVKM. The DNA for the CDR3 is TGTGCCAGCAGTTTGATCTGGCCTAACGAGCAGTACTTC. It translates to CASSLIWPNEQYF.

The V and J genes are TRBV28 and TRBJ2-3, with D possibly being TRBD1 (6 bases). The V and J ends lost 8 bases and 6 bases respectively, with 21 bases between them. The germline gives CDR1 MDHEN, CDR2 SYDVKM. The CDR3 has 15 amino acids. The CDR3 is CASGLSRGMVDTQYF. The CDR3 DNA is TGTGCCAGCGGGTTGAGTAGGGGGATGGTTGATACGCAGTATTTT.

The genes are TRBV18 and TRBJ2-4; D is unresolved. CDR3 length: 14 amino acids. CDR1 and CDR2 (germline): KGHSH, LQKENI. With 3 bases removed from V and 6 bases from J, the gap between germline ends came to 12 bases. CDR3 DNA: TGTGCCAGCTCACCTCCGGCCCTGGGAAACATTCAGTACTTC. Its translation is CASSPPALGNIQYF.

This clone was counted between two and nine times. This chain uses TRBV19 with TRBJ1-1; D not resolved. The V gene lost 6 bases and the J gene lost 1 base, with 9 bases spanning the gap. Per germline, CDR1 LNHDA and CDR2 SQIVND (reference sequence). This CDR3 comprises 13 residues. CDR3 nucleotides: TGTGCCAGTAGCCTCGGCCAGAACACTGAAGCTTTCTTT. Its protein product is CASSLGQNTEAFF.

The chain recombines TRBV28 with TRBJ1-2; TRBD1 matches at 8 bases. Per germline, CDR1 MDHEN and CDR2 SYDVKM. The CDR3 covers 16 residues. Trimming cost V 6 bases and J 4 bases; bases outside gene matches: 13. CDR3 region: CASSELGQGMPYGYTF. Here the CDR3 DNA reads TGTGCCAGCAGCGAACTCGGACAGGGAATGCCCTATGGCTACACCTTC.

The CDR3 protein is CASSSGLGYTF. The CDR3 DNA sequence: TGCGCCAGCAGTTCAGGGCTTGGCTACACCTTC. The rearrangement links TRBV10-1 to TRBJ1-2, with D possibly TRBD1 on 5 matching bases. Germline assignment: CDR1 WNHNN and CDR2 SYGVQD (reference sequence). Trimming took off 5 bases at V and 7 bases at J, with 8 bases between the two ends. The CDR3 is 11 amino acids.